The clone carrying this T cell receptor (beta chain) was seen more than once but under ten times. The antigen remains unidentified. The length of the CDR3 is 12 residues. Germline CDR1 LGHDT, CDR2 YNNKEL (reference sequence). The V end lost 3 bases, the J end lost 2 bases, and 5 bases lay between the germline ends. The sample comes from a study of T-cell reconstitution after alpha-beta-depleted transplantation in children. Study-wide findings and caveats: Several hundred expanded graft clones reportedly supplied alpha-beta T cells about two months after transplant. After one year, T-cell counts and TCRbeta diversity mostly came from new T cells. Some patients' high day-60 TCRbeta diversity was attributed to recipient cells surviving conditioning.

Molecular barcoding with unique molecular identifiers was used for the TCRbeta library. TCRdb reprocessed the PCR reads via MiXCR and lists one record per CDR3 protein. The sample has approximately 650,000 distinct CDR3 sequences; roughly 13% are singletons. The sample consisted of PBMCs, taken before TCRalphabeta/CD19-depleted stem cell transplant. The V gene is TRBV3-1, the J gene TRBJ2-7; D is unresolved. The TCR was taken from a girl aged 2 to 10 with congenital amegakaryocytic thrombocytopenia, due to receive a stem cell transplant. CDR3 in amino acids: CASSHQTYEQYF. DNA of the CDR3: TGTGCCAGCAGCCACCAAACCTACGAGCAGTACTTC.